This T cell receptor (beta chain) was observed in a study of T cell repertoires in cytomegalovirus infection. Overall study: Public signatures in TCR beta pointed to CMV infection and matching HLA type.

Remarks on this clonotype: Antigen unknown.

The CDR3 totals 15 residues. Germline CDR1 is SNHLY and CDR2 is FYNNEI. The J segment lost 1 base and the V segment lost 8 bases, leaving 8 bases of the junction unmatched. MiXCR, applied by TCRdb to the reads, yields one record per CDR3 protein. The sample shows 60,000 to 80,000 distinct CDR3 sequences, 20% of them seen only once. The clonotype was recovered from a human donor in good health (CMV status not recorded). Some clones in this sample may be carry-over from other donors' samples. The chain employs TRBV2 and TRBJ2-1; TRBD1 aligns across 7 bases. Sequenced here: CD8+ T cells from cultured PBMCs, sampled from culture after CMV antigen stimulation. The DNA for the CDR3 is TGTGCCAGCCCAGCCGGGACAGATTCCTACAATGAGCAGTTCTTC. Translating gives CASPAGTDSYNEQFF.